A selection of T cell receptor beta chains follows, all from one sample in a study of cytomegalovirus exposure and HLA in healthy donors. Only in-frame clones appear in the TCRdb table, and some are missing; sequencing was by immunoSEQ multiplex PCR. The table lists tens of thousands of clones, over 70% of them singletons. The sample comprised PBMCs. All receptors derive from a man aged 55 to 70 in good health and CMV-seropositive. Each CDR3 is given with its conserved first and last residue. A D gene is named only where the DNA matches it firmly. Clone sizes are given selectively: once, few, many, or a class where the clone is expanded.

cdr3_aa: CASSEYRQSDGYTF
cdr3_nt: TGTGCCAGCAGTGAATACAGACAGTCCGATGGCTACACCTTC
j_call: TRBJ1-2
v_call: TRBV25-1
d_call: NA
clone_size: once

cdr3_aa: CASSLDKGPYEQYF
cdr3_nt: TGCGCCAGCAGTCTCGACAAGGGGCCCTACGAGCAGTACTTC
j_call: TRBJ2-7
v_call: TRBV5-1
d_call: NA
clone_size: NA

cdr3_aa: CASSSRGPRYNEQFF
cdr3_nt: TGTGCCAGCAGCTCTAGGGGGCCGCGCTACAATGAGCAGTTCTTC
j_call: TRBJ2-1
v_call: TRBV7-9
d_call: TRBD1
clone_size: NA

cdr3_aa: CASTNQGQGHYEQYF
cdr3_nt: TGTGCCAGCACCAATCAGGGACAGGGACACTACGAGCAGTACTTC
j_call: TRBJ2-7
v_call: TRBV7-9
d_call: TRBD1
clone_size: NA

cdr3_aa: CASSLYPSGLAGRSYEQYF
cdr3_nt: TGTGCCAGCAGTTTATATCCCTCGGGACTAGCGGGACGGTCCTACGAGCAGTACTTC
j_call: TRBJ2-7
v_call: TRBV27
d_call: TRBD2
clone_size: NA

cdr3_aa: CASSFQTSVNEQFF
cdr3_nt: TGTGCCAGCAGCTTCCAGACTAGCGTCAATGAGCAGTTCTTC
j_call: TRBJ2-1
v_call: TRBV7-8
d_call: TRBD2
clone_size: NA

cdr3_aa: CASSDRHQEEQFF
cdr3_nt: TGTGCCAGCAGTGATCGACATCAGGAAGAGCAGTTCTTC
j_call: TRBJ2-1
v_call: TRBV25-1
d_call: NA
clone_size: once

cdr3_aa: CASSHQVQGAREQFF
cdr3_nt: TGCGCCAGCAGTCATCAGGTTCAGGGGGCGCGTGAGCAGTTCTTC
j_call: TRBJ2-1
v_call: TRBV23-1
d_call: TRBD1
clone_size: few

cdr3_aa: CASSDADRSSYNEQFF
cdr3_nt: TGTGCCAGCAGCGACGCGGACAGGAGCTCCTACAATGAGCAGTTCTTC
j_call: TRBJ2-1
v_call: TRBV9
d_call: TRBD1
clone_size: NA

cdr3_aa: CASSSTGGFSDTQYF
cdr3_nt: TGTGCCAGCAGCTCGACAGGGGGCTTCTCGGATACGCAGTATTTT
j_call: TRBJ2-3
v_call: TRBV5-6
d_call: TRBD1
clone_size: NA

cdr3_aa: CASSDQPGEETQYF
cdr3_nt: TGTGCCAGCAGTGATCAACCAGGGGAAGAGACCCAGTACTTC
j_call: TRBJ2-5
v_call: TRBV2
d_call: NA
clone_size: few

cdr3_aa: CASSLGQGDFQPQHF
cdr3_nt: TGTGCCAGCAGTCTTGGACAGGGGGATTTTCAGCCCCAGCATTTT
j_call: TRBJ1-5
v_call: TRBV28
d_call: TRBD1
clone_size: NA

cdr3_aa: CSGYAGSEQYF
cdr3_nt: TGCAGTGGCTATGCGGGGTCCGAGCAGTACTTC
j_call: TRBJ2-7
v_call: TRBV20-1
d_call: NA
clone_size: NA

cdr3_aa: CASSFQGRIQYF
cdr3_nt: TGTGCCAGCAGCTTCCAGGGTCGCATTCAGTACTTC
j_call: TRBJ2-4
v_call: TRBV11-1
d_call: NA
clone_size: NA

cdr3_aa: CASITGQLNTEAFF
cdr3_nt: TGTGCCAGCATCACGGGACAGTTGAACACTGAAGCTTTTTTT
j_call: TRBJ1-1
v_call: TRBV5-6
d_call: TRBD1
clone_size: NA

cdr3_aa: CAYSKAPLGGGPNNEQFF
cdr3_nt: TGCGCCTATAGCAAAGCCCCCCTAGGCGGGGGGCCCAACAATGAGCAGTTCTTC
j_call: TRBJ2-1
v_call: TRBV5-1
d_call: TRBD2
clone_size: NA

cdr3_aa: CASSVAMPNEQFF
cdr3_nt: TGTGCCAGCAGCGTAGCTATGCCAAATGAGCAGTTCTTC
j_call: TRBJ2-1
v_call: TRBV9
d_call: NA
clone_size: NA

cdr3_aa: CSASPGYEQYF
cdr3_nt: TGCAGTGCTTCCCCAGGGTACGAGCAGTACTTC
j_call: TRBJ2-7
v_call: TRBV20-1
d_call: NA
clone_size: NA

cdr3_aa: CASSLYGQSSGNTIYF
cdr3_nt: TGTGCCAGCAGCCTATACGGACAGAGCTCTGGAAACACCATATATTTT
j_call: TRBJ1-3
v_call: TRBV5-8
d_call: NA
clone_size: NA

cdr3_aa: CASSRTGGLYGYTF
cdr3_nt: TGTGCCAGCAGTAGAACAGGGGGCCTTTATGGCTACACCTTC
j_call: TRBJ1-2
v_call: TRBV6-5
d_call: TRBD1
clone_size: NA

cdr3_aa: CASSFSDRVGYTF
cdr3_nt: TGTGCCAGCAGCTTCTCTGACAGGGTCGGCTACACCTTC
j_call: TRBJ1-2
v_call: TRBV11-3
d_call: TRBD1
clone_size: NA

cdr3_aa: CASSVGAGGKETQYF
cdr3_nt: TGTGCCAGCAGCGTAGGGGCGGGGGGGAAGGAGACCCAGTACTTC
j_call: TRBJ2-5
v_call: TRBV9
d_call: TRBD2
clone_size: NA

cdr3_aa: CSVSSGVSSYEQYF
cdr3_nt: TGCAGCGTTTCTAGCGGCGTCAGCTCCTACGAGCAGTACTTC
j_call: TRBJ2-7
v_call: TRBV29-1
d_call: TRBD2
clone_size: few

cdr3_aa: CASSQDRTSYEQYF
cdr3_nt: TGTGCCAGCAGCCAAGACAGGACCTCCTACGAGCAGTACTTC
j_call: TRBJ2-7
v_call: TRBV7-9
d_call: NA
clone_size: NA

cdr3_aa: CATGGLGDEQYF
cdr3_nt: TGTGCCACGGGGGGCTTAGGGGACGAGCAGTACTTC
j_call: TRBJ2-7
v_call: TRBV2
d_call: NA
clone_size: NA

cdr3_aa: CASSRVAGGGNTIYF
cdr3_nt: TGTGCCAGCAGCCGCGTTGCGGGAGGTGGAAACACCATATATTTT
j_call: TRBJ1-3
v_call: TRBV11-2
d_call: NA
clone_size: once

cdr3_aa: CASSPKGREVGQPQHF
cdr3_nt: TGTGCCAGCTCACCAAAAGGCAGGGAAGTTGGCCAGCCCCAGCATTTT
j_call: TRBJ1-5
v_call: TRBV18
d_call: NA
clone_size: once

cdr3_aa: CASSPGLAGGPSGELFF
cdr3_nt: TGTGCCAGCAGCCCGGGACTAGCGGGAGGGCCAAGCGGGGAGCTGTTTTTT
j_call: TRBJ2-2
v_call: TRBV11-3
d_call: TRBD2
clone_size: few

cdr3_aa: CAASLLRDRDTYEQYF
cdr3_nt: TGTGCCGCGAGTTTACTTAGGGACAGGGATACTTACGAGCAGTACTTC
j_call: TRBJ2-7
v_call: TRBV27
d_call: TRBD1
clone_size: NA

cdr3_aa: CASRTSGNPDTQYF
cdr3_nt: TGCGCCAGCAGGACTAGCGGGAACCCAGATACGCAGTATTTT
j_call: TRBJ2-3
v_call: TRBV10-2
d_call: TRBD2
clone_size: NA

cdr3_aa: CASSYSNRVNTEAFF
cdr3_nt: TGTGCCAGCAGTTACTCGAACAGAGTGAACACTGAAGCTTTCTTT
j_call: TRBJ1-1
v_call: TRBV6-5
d_call: NA
clone_size: once

cdr3_aa: CASSLGPLTSGTTDTQYF
cdr3_nt: TGCGCCAGCAGCTTGGGACCGTTGACTAGCGGGACCACAGATACGCAGTATTTT
j_call: TRBJ2-3
v_call: TRBV5-1
d_call: TRBD2
clone_size: NA

cdr3_aa: CAISETSGTLVGEQYF
cdr3_nt: TGTGCCATCAGTGAGACTAGCGGGACTCTTGTGGGCGAGCAGTACTTC
j_call: TRBJ2-7
v_call: TRBV10-3
d_call: TRBD2
clone_size: once

cdr3_aa: CASSWTVLAYEQYF
cdr3_nt: TGTGCCAGCAGCTGGACAGTCCTCGCCTACGAGCAGTACTTC
j_call: TRBJ2-7
v_call: TRBV11-2
d_call: NA
clone_size: NA

cdr3_aa: CASSGGFPGLATINTSYEQYF
cdr3_nt: TGTGCCAGCAGCGGCGGTTTCCCGGGACTAGCGACCATTAACACCTCCTACGAGCAGTACTTC
j_call: TRBJ2-7
v_call: TRBV13
d_call: TRBD2
clone_size: few

cdr3_aa: CASTRGGGPGTEAFF
cdr3_nt: TGTGCCAGTACCCGCGGGGGGGGCCCAGGCACTGAAGCTTTCTTT
j_call: TRBJ1-1
v_call: TRBV19
d_call: NA
clone_size: NA

cdr3_aa: CASSSMTGGSQETQYF
cdr3_nt: TGTGCCAGCAGCTCGATGACAGGGGGTTCCCAAGAGACCCAGTACTTC
j_call: TRBJ2-5
v_call: TRBV5-4
d_call: TRBD1
clone_size: NA

cdr3_aa: CASSPTGDGYTF
cdr3_nt: TGTGCCAGCAGTCCTACAGGGGATGGCTACACCTTC
j_call: TRBJ1-2
v_call: TRBV11-2
d_call: TRBD1
clone_size: NA

cdr3_aa: CASRAGQSNEKLFF
cdr3_nt: TGTGCCAGCAGGGCAGGACAGAGTAATGAAAAACTGTTTTTT
j_call: TRBJ1-4
v_call: TRBV6-6
d_call: NA
clone_size: NA

cdr3_aa: CASSVEAESYNEQFF
cdr3_nt: TGTGCCAGCAGCGTAGAAGCGGAGTCCTACAATGAGCAGTTCTTC
j_call: TRBJ2-1
v_call: TRBV9
d_call: NA
clone_size: NA

cdr3_aa: CAISVGGGSNQPQHF
cdr3_nt: TGTGCCATCAGTGTAGGGGGGGGAAGCAATCAGCCCCAGCATTTT
j_call: TRBJ1-5
v_call: TRBV10-3
d_call: NA
clone_size: NA

cdr3_aa: CASSEFYSYEQYF
cdr3_nt: TGTGCCAGCAGTGAATTTTACAGCTACGAGCAGTACTTC
j_call: TRBJ2-7
v_call: TRBV25-1
d_call: NA
clone_size: NA

cdr3_aa: CASSFSERGTEAFF
cdr3_nt: TGTGCCAGCAGCTTCAGCGAACGGGGCACTGAAGCTTTCTTT
j_call: TRBJ1-1
v_call: TRBV13
d_call: NA
clone_size: NA

cdr3_aa: CASSSSGRFNEQFF
cdr3_nt: TGTGCCAGCAGCTCTAGCGGGAGGTTCAATGAGCAGTTCTTC
j_call: TRBJ2-1
v_call: TRBV6-5
d_call: TRBD2
clone_size: NA

cdr3_aa: CASSSLAGDPNEQFF
cdr3_nt: TGTGCCAGCAGCTCACTAGCGGGGGATCCCAATGAGCAGTTCTTC
j_call: TRBJ2-1
v_call: TRBV11-3
d_call: TRBD2
clone_size: NA

cdr3_aa: CASIVRGLNTEAFF
cdr3_nt: TGTGCCAGCATAGTGAGGGGGCTGAACACTGAAGCTTTCTTT
j_call: TRBJ1-1
v_call: TRBV6-5
d_call: TRBD1
clone_size: NA

cdr3_aa: CASSASYNSPLHF
cdr3_nt: TGCGCCAGCAGTGCCAGCTATAATTCACCCCTCCACTTT
j_call: TRBJ1-6
v_call: TRBV10-1
d_call: NA
clone_size: NA

cdr3_aa: CSVGGLSSYNEQFF
cdr3_nt: TGCAGCGTTGGAGGGCTAAGCTCCTACAATGAGCAGTTCTTC
j_call: TRBJ2-1
v_call: TRBV29-1
d_call: NA
clone_size: NA

cdr3_aa: CASSLGSRGGYGYTF
cdr3_nt: TGTGCCAGCAGCTTGGGGTCCAGGGGTGGCTATGGCTACACCTTC
j_call: TRBJ1-2
v_call: TRBV5-4
d_call: NA
clone_size: NA

cdr3_aa: CASTPTVTSGANVLTF
cdr3_nt: TGCGCCAGCACCCCGACAGTAACCTCTGGGGCCAACGTCCTGACTTTC
j_call: TRBJ2-6
v_call: TRBV5-1
d_call: NA
clone_size: NA

cdr3_aa: CASTPTVGGSRELFF
cdr3_nt: TGTGCCAGCACCCCCACGGTGGGGGGGAGCCGGGAGCTGTTTTTT
j_call: TRBJ2-2
v_call: TRBV6-1
d_call: TRBD2
clone_size: once

cdr3_aa: CSVFTDTQYF
cdr3_nt: TGCAGCGTCTTCACAGATACGCAGTATTTT
j_call: TRBJ2-3
v_call: TRBV29-1
d_call: NA
clone_size: NA

cdr3_aa: CASSLRTANTGELFF
cdr3_nt: TGTGCCAGTAGTCTTAGGACAGCGAACACCGGGGAGCTGTTTTTT
j_call: TRBJ2-2
v_call: TRBV19
d_call: NA
clone_size: NA

cdr3_aa: CASSFDHNGYTF
cdr3_nt: TGTGCCAGCAGCTTCGATCACAATGGCTACACCTTC
j_call: TRBJ1-2
v_call: TRBV5-6
d_call: NA
clone_size: NA

cdr3_aa: CASRGLAGAAETQYF
cdr3_nt: TGTGCCAGCAGGGGACTAGCGGGAGCGGCAGAGACCCAGTACTTC
j_call: TRBJ2-5
v_call: TRBV11-3
d_call: TRBD2
clone_size: NA

cdr3_aa: CASSIWTGNEQFF
cdr3_nt: TGCGCCAGCAGCATTTGGACAGGGAATGAGCAGTTCTTC
j_call: TRBJ2-1
v_call: TRBV5-1
d_call: TRBD1
clone_size: NA

cdr3_aa: CASSLDSERAEAFF
cdr3_nt: TGTGCCAGCAGCTTAGACAGCGAGCGGGCTGAAGCTTTCTTT
j_call: TRBJ1-1
v_call: TRBV7-8
d_call: NA
clone_size: NA

cdr3_aa: CASSPGTNSWLAKNIQYF
cdr3_nt: TGTGCCAGCAGTCCCGGGACAAATTCCTGGCTAGCCAAAAACATTCAGTACTTC
j_call: TRBJ2-4
v_call: TRBV28
d_call: NA
clone_size: NA